This T cell receptor beta chain was sequenced for a study of beta chain features in type 1 diabetes. The wider study: Approximately 100 million sorted cells were examined across all samples.

General observations from the study: High TCR expression in some cells could lead to their over-representation in cDNA sequencing. Among patients, naive, central memory and Treg TCRB repertoires appeared more similar than among healthy donors.

This clone occurred a few times. Its cognate antigen is unknown. V dropped 5 bases and J dropped 2; count of bases not matched to a gene: 11. The germline gives CDR1 SGHAT, CDR2 FQNNGV. CDR3 size: 17 residues. As every portion of the isolated RNA was reverse transcribed, the sequencing read expressed TCRB transcripts. Profiled with immunoSEQ multiplex PCR; TCRdb holds only in-frame clones, not every one. Of about 230,000 clones in the sample, 7.5% to 10% were seen once. The chain links TRBV11-2 to TRBJ2-3; the match to TRBD2 covers 9 bases. The TCR comes from a woman under 30 in good health. Sequenced sample: naive CD4+ T cells from blood. The CDR3 sequence: CASSLRLAGNDTDTQYF. Here the CDR3 DNA reads TGTGCCAGCAGCCTCCGTCTAGCGGGAAATGACACAGATACGCAGTATTTT.